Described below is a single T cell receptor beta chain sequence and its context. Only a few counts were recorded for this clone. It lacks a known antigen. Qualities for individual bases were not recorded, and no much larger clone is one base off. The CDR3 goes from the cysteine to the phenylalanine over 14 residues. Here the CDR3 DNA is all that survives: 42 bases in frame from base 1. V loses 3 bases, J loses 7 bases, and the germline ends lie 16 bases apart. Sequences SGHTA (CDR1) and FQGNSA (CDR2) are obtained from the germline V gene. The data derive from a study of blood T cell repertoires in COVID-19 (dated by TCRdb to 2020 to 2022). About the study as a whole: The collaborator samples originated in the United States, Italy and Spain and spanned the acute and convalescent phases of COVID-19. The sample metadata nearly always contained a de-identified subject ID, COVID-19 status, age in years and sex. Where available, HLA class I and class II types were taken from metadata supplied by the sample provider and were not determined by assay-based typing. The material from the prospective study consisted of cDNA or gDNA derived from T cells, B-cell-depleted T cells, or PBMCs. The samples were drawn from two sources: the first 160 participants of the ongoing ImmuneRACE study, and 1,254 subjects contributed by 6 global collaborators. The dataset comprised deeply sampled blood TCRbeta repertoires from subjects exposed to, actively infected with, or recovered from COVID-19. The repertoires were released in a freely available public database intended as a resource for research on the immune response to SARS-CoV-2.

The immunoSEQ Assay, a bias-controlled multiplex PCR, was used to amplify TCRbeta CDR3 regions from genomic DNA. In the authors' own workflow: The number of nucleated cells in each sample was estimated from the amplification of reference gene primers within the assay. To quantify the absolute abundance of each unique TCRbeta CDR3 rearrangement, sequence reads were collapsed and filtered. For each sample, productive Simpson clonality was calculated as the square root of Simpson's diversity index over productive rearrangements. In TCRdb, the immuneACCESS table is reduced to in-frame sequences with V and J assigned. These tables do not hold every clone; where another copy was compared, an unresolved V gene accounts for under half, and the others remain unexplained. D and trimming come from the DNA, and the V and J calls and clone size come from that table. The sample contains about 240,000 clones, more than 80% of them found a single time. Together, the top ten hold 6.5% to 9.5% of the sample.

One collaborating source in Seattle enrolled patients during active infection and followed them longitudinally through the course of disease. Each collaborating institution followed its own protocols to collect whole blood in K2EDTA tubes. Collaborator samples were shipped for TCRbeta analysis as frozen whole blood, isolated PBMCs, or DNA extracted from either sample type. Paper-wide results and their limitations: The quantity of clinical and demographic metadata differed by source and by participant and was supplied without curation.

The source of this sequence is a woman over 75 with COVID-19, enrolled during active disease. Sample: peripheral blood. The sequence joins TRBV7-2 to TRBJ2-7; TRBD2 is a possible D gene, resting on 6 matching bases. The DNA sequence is TGTGCCAGCAGCTTGGACTATCTGGCGGGAGAGCAGTACTTC. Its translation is CASSLDYLAGEQYF.